This TCR beta chain was obtained from a study of T-cell reconstitution after alpha-beta-depleted transplantation in children. General study points: Some patients showed high day-60 TCRbeta diversity, which derived from surviving recipient T cells and thymic progenitors. Two months or so post-transplant, alpha-beta T cells reportedly derived from several hundred expanded graft clones. Hyperexpanded clones declined; after one year, newly produced T cells mostly supplied diversity.

This CDR3 has 15 amino acids. With 5 bases clipped from V and 5 bases from J, the junction kept 7 bases outside the gene matches. Germline CDR1 reads SGHRS; CDR2 reads YFSETQ. A TCRbeta library incorporating unique molecular identifiers was prepared. TCRdb used MiXCR to reprocess the PCR reads, holding one entry per CDR3 protein. Here the sample spans fewer than 750,000 distinct CDR3 sequences, more than 20% being singletons. A note on this clonotype: Its specificity is unknown.

The receptor was isolated from a boy in the first two years of life with Wiskott-Aldrich syndrome, due to receive a stem cell transplant. The source was PBMCs, collected before TCRalphabeta/CD19-depleted stem cell transplant. The chain is built from TRBV5-1 and TRBJ2-1, with 10 bases aligning to TRBD2. The CDR3 reads CASSSTSGFHNEQFF. The DNA of the CDR3 is TGCGCCAGCAGTTCGACTAGCGGGTTCCACAATGAGCAGTTCTTC.